The following is a TCR beta chain sequence with its context. The entry originates in a study of blood T cell repertoires in COVID-19. Repertoires were generated with immunoSEQ multiplex PCR, while TCRdb's copy carries only in-frame clones and drops some. The repertoire includes more than 65,000 clones, 75% to 85% of them detected once, and roughly 6.5% sits in the top ten. Input material: peripheral blood. The sequence was obtained from a woman aged 55 to 70 with acute or convalescent COVID-19.

CDR3 residues: CASTLGGSGSYEQYF. In DNA, the CDR3 is TGTGCCAGCACCTTGGGGGGGAGTGGGTCCTACGAGCAGTACTTC. The chain uses TRBV7-8 and TRBJ2-7; 7 bases line up with TRBD2. CDR1 and CDR2 (germline): SGHVS, FQNEAQ. The J segment lost 1 base and the V segment lost 7 bases, leaving 10 bases of the junction unmatched. The CDR3 sequence is 15 residues long.